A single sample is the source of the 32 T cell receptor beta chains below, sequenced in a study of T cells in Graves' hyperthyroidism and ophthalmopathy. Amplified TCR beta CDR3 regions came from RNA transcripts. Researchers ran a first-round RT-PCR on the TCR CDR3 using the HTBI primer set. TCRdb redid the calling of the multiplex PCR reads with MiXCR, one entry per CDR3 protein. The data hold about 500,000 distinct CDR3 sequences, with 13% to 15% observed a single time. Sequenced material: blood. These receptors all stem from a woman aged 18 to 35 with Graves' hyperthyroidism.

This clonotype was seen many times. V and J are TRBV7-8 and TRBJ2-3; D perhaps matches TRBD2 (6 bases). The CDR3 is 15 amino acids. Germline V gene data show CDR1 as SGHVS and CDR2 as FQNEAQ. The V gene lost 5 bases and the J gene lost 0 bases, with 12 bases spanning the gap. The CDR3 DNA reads TGTGCCAGCAGCCAGGGACTTCCTAGCACAGATACGCAGTATTTT. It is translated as CASSQGLPSTDTQYF.

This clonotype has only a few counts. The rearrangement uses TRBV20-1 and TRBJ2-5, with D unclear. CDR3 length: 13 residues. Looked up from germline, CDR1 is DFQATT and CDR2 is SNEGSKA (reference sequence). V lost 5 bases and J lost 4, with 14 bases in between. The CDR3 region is CSAAPAPAETQYF. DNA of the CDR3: TGCAGTGCTGCCCCGGCCCCAGCAGAGACCCAGTACTTC.

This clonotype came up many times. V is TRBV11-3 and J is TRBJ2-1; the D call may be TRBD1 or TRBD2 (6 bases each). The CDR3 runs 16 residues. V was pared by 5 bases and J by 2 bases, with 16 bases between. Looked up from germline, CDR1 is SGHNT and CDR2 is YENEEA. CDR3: CASSRPSGAPYNEQFF. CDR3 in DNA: TGTGCCAGCAGCCGACCCTCGGGGGCCCCCTACAATGAGCAGTTCTTC.

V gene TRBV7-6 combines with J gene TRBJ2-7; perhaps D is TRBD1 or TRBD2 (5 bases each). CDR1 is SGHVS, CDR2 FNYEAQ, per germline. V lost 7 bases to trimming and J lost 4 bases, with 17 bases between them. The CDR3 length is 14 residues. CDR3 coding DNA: TGTGCCAGCACCCCCGGGGCGGCTGAGTACGAGCAGTACTTC. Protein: CASTPGAAEYEQYF.

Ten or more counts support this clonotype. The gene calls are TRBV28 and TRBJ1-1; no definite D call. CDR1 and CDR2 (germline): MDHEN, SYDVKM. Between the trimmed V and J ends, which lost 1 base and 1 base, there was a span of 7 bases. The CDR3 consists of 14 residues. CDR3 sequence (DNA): TGTGCCAGCAGTTTATACCCTCCGAACACTGAAGCTTTCTTT. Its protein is CASSLYPPNTEAFF.

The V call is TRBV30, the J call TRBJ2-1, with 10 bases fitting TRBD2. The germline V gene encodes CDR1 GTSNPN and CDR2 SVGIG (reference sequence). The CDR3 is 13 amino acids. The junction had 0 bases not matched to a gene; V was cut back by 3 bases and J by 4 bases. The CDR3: CAWRGLAYNEQFF. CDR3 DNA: TGTGCCTGGAGGGGACTAGCGTACAATGAGCAGTTCTTC.

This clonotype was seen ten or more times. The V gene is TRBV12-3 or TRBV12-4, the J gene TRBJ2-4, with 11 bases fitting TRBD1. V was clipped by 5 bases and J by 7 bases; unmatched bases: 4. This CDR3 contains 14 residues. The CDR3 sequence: CASSKDRGHNIQYF. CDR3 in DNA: TGTGCCAGCAGTAAGGACAGGGGGCATAACATTCAGTACTTC.

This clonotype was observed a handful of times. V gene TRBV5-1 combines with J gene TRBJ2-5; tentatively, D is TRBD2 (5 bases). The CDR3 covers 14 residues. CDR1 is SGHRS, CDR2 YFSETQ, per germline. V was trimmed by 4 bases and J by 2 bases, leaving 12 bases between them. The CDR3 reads CASSKAATQETQYF. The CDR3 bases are TGCGCCAGCAGCAAAGCGGCAACTCAAGAGACCCAGTACTTC.

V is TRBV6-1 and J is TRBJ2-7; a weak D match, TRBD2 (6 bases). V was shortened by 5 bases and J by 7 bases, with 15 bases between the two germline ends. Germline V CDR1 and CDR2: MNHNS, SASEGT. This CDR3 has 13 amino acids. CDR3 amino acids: CASSRRPREEQYV. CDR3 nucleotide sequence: TGTGCCAGCAGTCGCCGGCCGCGGGAAGAGCAGTACGTC.

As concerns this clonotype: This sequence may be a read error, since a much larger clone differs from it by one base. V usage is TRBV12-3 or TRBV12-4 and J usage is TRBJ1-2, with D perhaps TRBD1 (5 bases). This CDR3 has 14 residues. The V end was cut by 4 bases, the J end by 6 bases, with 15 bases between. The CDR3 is CASSYRRGIDGYTF. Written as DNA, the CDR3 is TGTGCCAGCAGTTATAGGAGGGGAATCGATGGCTACACCTTC.

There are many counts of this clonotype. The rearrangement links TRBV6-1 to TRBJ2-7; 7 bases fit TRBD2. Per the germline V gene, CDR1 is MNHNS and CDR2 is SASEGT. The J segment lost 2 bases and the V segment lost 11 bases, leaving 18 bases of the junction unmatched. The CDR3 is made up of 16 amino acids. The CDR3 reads CASPLGRPSLAYEQYF. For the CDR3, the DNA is TGTGCCTCCCCTCTCGGGAGGCCCTCCTTGGCCTACGAGCAGTACTTC.

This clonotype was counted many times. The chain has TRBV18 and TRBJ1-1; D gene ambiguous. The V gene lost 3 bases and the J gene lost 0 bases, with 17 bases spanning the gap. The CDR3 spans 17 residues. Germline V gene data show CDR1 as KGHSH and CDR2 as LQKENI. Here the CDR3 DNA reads TGTGCCAGCTCACCGTCCCCCGGGCCGCACATGAACACTGAAGCTTTCTTT. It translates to CASSPSPGPHMNTEAFF.

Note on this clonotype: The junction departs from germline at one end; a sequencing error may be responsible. CDR3 nucleotide sequence: TGTGCCAGCAGTGAATCCGCCGGTGCAACTAATGGAAAACTGTTTTTT. It translates to CASSESAGATNGKLFF. The rearrangement links TRBV25-1 to TRBJ1-4; D is ambiguous. This CDR3 comprises 16 residues. Germline CDR1 reads MGHDK; CDR2 reads SYGVNS.

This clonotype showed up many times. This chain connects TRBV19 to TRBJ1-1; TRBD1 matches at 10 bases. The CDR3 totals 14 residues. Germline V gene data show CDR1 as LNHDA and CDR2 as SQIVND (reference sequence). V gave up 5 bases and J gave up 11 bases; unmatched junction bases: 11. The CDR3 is CASSVGQGERRAFF. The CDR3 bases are TGTGCCAGTAGTGTCGGACAGGGGGAGCGTCGGGCTTTCTTT.

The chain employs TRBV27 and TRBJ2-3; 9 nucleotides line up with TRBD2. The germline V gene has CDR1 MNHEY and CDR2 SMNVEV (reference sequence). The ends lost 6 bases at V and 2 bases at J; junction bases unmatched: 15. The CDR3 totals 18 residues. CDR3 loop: CASSLEPRTSVITDTQYF. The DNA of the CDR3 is TGTGCCAGCAGCTTAGAGCCCAGGACTAGCGTAATCACAGATACGCAGTATTTT.

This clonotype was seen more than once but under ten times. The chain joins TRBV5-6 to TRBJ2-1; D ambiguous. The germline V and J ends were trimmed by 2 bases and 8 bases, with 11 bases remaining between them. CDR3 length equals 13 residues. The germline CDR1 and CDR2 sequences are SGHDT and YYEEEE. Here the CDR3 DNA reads TGTGCCAGCAGCTTAACTCCCTGGGATGAGCAGTTCTTC. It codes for CASSLTPWDEQFF.

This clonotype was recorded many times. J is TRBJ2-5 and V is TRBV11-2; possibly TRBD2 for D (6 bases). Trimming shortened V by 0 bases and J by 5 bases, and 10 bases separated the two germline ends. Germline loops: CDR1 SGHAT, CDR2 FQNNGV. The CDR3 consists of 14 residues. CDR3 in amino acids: CASSLERGLETQYF. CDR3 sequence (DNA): TGTGCCAGCAGCTTAGAGCGGGGATTGGAGACCCAGTACTTC.

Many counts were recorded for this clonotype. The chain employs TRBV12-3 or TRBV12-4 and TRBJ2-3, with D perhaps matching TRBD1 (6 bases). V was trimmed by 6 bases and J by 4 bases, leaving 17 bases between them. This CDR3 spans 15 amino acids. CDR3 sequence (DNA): TGTGCCAGCAGCCTTAGGCCTGAGGGGGCAGATACGCAGTATTTT. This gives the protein CASSLRPEGADTQYF.

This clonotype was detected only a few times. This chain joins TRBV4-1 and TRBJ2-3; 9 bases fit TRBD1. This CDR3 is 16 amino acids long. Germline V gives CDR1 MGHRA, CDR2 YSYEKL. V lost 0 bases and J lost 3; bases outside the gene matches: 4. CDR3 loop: CASSQEMTGGTDTQYF. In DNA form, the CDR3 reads TGCGCCAGCAGCCAAGAGATGACAGGGGGAACAGATACGCAGTATTTT.

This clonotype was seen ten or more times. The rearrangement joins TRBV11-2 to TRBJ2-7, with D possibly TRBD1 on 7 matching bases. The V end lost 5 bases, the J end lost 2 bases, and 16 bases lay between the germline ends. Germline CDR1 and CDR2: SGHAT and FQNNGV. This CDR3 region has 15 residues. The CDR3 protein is CASSHGGTVPYEQYV. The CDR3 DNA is TGTGCCAGCAGCCACGGAGGGACAGTCCCCTACGAGCAGTACGTC.

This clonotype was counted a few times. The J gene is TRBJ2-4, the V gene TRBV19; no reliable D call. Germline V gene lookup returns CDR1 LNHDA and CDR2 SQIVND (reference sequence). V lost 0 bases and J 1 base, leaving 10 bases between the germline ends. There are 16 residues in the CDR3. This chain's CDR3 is CASSIDPGRAKNIQYF. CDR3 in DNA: TGTGCCAGTAGTATAGACCCGGGTCGGGCCAAAAACATTCAGTACTTC.

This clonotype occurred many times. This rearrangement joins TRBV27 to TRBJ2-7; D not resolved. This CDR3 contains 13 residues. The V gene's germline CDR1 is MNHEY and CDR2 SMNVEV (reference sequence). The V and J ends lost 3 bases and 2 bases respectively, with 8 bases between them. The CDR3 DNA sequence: TGTGCCAGCAGTTTGGACGGTCCCTACGAGCAGTACTTC. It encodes CASSLDGPYEQYF.

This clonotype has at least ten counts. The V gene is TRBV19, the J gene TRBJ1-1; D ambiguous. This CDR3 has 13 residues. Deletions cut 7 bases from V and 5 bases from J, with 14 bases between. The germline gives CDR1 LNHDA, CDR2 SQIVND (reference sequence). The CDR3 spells CASTSLGGTEAFF. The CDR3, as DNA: TGTGCCAGTACCTCCCTGGGAGGGACTGAAGCTTTCTTT.

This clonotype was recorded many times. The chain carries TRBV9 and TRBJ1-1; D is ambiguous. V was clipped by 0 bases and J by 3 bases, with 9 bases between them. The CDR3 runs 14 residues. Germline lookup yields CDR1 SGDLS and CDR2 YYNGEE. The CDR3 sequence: CASSVEGLDTEAFF. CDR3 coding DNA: TGTGCCAGCAGCGTAGAGGGTTTGGACACTGAAGCTTTCTTT.

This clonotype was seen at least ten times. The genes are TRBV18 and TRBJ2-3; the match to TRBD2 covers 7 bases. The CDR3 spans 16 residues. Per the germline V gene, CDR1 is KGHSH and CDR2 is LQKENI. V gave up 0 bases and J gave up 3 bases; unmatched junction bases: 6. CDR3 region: CASSPPGGRRTDTQYF. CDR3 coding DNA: TGTGCCAGCTCACCACCGGGCGGGAGAAGGACAGATACGCAGTATTTT.

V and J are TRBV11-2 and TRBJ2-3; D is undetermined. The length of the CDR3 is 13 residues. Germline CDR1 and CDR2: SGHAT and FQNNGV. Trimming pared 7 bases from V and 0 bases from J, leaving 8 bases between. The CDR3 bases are TGTGCCAGCAAAGGTCCTAGCACAGATACGCAGTATTTT. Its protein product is CASKGPSTDTQYF.

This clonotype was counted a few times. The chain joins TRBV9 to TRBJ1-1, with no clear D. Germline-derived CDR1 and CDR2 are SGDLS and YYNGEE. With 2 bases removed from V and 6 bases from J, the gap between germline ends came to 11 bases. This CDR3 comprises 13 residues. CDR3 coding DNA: TGTGCCAGCAGCGTTGTGCAGACCTCTGAAGCTTTCTTT. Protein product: CASSVVQTSEAFF.

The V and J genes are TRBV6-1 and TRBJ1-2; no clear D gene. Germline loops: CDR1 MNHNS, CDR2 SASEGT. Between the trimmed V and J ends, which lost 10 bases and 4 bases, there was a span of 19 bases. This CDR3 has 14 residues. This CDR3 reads CAIIQHLLGYGYTF. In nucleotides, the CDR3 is TGTGCCATAATACAGCATTTGTTGGGCTATGGCTACACCTTC.

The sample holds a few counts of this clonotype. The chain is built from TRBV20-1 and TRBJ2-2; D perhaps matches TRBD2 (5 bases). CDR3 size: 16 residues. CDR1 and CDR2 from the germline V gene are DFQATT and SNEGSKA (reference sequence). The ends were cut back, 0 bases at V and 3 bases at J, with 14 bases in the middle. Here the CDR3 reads CSARDSPGLYTGELFF. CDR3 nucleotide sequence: TGCAGTGCTAGAGATTCCCCAGGACTCTACACCGGGGAGCTGTTTTTT.

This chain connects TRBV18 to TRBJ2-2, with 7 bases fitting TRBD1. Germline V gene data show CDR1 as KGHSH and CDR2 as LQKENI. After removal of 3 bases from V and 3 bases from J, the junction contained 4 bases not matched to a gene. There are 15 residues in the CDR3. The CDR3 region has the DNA TGTGCCAGCTCACCGACAGGGAGCCACACCGGGGAGCTGTTTTTT. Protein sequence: CASSPTGSHTGELFF.

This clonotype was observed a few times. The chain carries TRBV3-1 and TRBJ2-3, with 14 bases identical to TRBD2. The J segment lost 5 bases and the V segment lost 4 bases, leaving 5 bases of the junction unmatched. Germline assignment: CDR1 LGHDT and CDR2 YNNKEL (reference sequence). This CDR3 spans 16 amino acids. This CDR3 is CASSLGTSGRIDTQYF. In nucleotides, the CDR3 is TGTGCCAGCAGCCTCGGGACTAGCGGGAGAATAGATACGCAGTATTTT.

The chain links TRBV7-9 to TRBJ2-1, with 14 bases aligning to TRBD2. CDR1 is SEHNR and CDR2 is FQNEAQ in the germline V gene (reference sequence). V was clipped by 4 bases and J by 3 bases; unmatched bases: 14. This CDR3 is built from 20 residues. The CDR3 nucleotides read TGTGCCAGCAGCTCGAACCCCGGGACTAGCGGGAGCACGAACTACAATGAGCAGTTCTTC. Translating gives CASSSNPGTSGSTNYNEQFF.